A selection of T cell receptor beta chains follows, all from one sample in a study of T cell repertoires in cytomegalovirus infection. TCRdb recomputed calls from the reads with MiXCR, one row per CDR3 protein. The profile covers 340,000 or so distinct CDR3 sequences, with roughly 25% appearing a single time and 10% to 15% taken by the ten largest. Antigens for these TCRs are unknown. The input for sequencing was cultured PBMCs, taken from culture after CMV antigen stimulation. The source is a human donor in good health (CMV status not recorded). Some clones in this sample may be carry-over from other donors' samples. Both conserved end residues are part of each CDR3. The D gene is left open where the match is weak. Size values are once, few and many counts, or a class for expanded clones, and some rows have none.

v_gene	abundance	d_gene	j_gene	CDR3nt	CDR3aa
TRBV29-1	.	.	TRBJ2-7	TGCAGCGTTGAAGGTGGGGGCCGTGAGCAGTACTTC	CSVEGGGREQYF
TRBV28	.	TRBD1	TRBJ2-5	TGTGCCAGCAGTATGCATGGACAGGGACTTGAGACCCAGTACTTC	CASSMHGQGLETQYF
TRBV2	.	.	TRBJ2-1	TGTGCCAGCACCGGGGACGGAAAGAATGAGCAGTTCTTC	CASTGDGKNEQFF
TRBV5-1	few	TRBD2	TRBJ2-3	TGCGCCAGCAGCGCTTCACTAGCGGGAGGCACAGATACGCAGTATTTT	CASSASLAGGTDTQYF
TRBV7-6	.	TRBD1	TRBJ2-1	TGTGCCAGCAGCCTTTCCGGACAGGGGATCAATGAGCAGTTCTTC	CASSLSGQGINEQFF
TRBV20-1	few	.	TRBJ1-1	TGCAGTGCCCCGATGGATTCGAACACTGAAGCTTTCTTT	CSAPMDSNTEAFF
TRBV4-1	.	.	TRBJ2-5	TGCGCCAGCAGCCAACCGGGCCAACAAGAGACCCAGTACTTC	CASSQPGQQETQYF
TRBV15	.	.	TRBJ2-7	TGTGCCACCAGCAGAGATTCCCACGAGCAGTACTTC	CATSRDSHEQYF
TRBV7-9	few	.	TRBJ2-6	TGTGCCAGCAGCTCTAACTCTGGGGCCAACGTCCTGACTTTC	CASSSNSGANVLTF
TRBV7-2	once	.	TRBJ2-7	TGTGCCGGCAGCTTAGGGTTATACTACGAGCAGTACTTC	CAGSLGLYYEQYF
TRBV5-1	few	TRBD2	TRBJ2-1	TGCGCCAGCAGAAACCTAGCGGGGGTGGTTACCTACAATGAGCAGTTCTTC	CASRNLAGVVTYNEQFF
TRBV12-3/TRBV12-4	.	TRBD1	TRBJ1-6	TGTGCCAGCAGTACCGGACGGACAGGGATTTCACCCCTCCACTTT	CASSTGRTGISPLHF
TRBV6-2/TRBV6-3	.	TRBD2	TRBJ2-1	TGTGCCAGCAGTTACCCGGGACTAGCGGGAGGGCGGAGGCAGTTCTTC	CASSYPGLAGGRRQFF
TRBV7-9	few	.	TRBJ1-3	TGTGCCAGCAGCTTAATGGTTGGCACTGGAAACACCATATATTTT	CASSLMVGTGNTIYF
TRBV7-8	few	TRBD2	TRBJ2-2	TGTGCCAGCAGCAAGACTAGCGCGAACACCGGGGAGCTGTTTTTT	CASSKTSANTGELFF
TRBV6-5	.	.	TRBJ1-3	TGTGCCACCCTGGACAGCTCTGGAAACACCATATATTTT	CATLDSSGNTIYF
TRBV24-1	.	TRBD2	TRBJ2-2	TGTGCCACCAGTGTCCTTGCCGGGACTAGCGGGAACACCGGGGAGCTGTTTTTT	CATSVLAGTSGNTGELFF
TRBV6-5	.	.	TRBJ2-7	TGTGCCAGCACCCCCCGAGGGGGGGACGAGCAGTACTTC	CASTPRGGDEQYF
TRBV19	few	.	TRBJ1-1	TGTGCCAGTAGTATCTACGCCGCCGGGACAACAATGAACACTGAAGCTTTCTTT	CASSIYAAGTTMNTEAFF
TRBV10-3	.	.	TRBJ2-6	TGTGCCATCAGTGAAAATGCGGCTGGGGCCAACGTCCTGACTTTC	CAISENAAGANVLTF
TRBV6-1	few	TRBD1	TRBJ1-2	TGTGCCAGCAGCATCAGGGGGCTGGATGGCTACACCTTC	CASSIRGLDGYTF
TRBV4-1	.	TRBD1	TRBJ1-2	TGCGCCAGCAGCCAAGGTGGGACAGCTCATTGGGGTGGCTACACCTTC	CASSQGGTAHWGGYTF
TRBV11-3	.	TRBD1	TRBJ1-1	TGTGCCAGCAGCTTAGGTCCAGGGGGTGCTGAAGCTTTCTTT	CASSLGPGGAEAFF
TRBV6-2/TRBV6-3	medium-sized	.	TRBJ1-2	TGTGCCAGCAGTCGGGGACCGATGAACTATGGCTACACCTTC	CASSRGPMNYGYTF
TRBV19	.	.	TRBJ1-2	TGTGCCAGTAGTACGGAAATCTATGGCTACACCTTC	CASSTEIYGYTF
TRBV2	.	.	TRBJ2-3	TGTGCCAGCAGTGAATCAAGCACAGATACGCAGTATTTT	CASSESSTDTQYF